The entry below describes one T cell receptor (beta chain). The data were taken from a study of Tregs in tolerant kidney transplant recipients. This CDR3 is 14 amino acids long. Germline lookup yields CDR1 SGHVS and CDR2 FQNEAQ. V lost 8 bases and J 1 base, leaving 14 bases between the germline ends. Unstimulated regulatory T cells (CD4+CD25+CD127-), CD4+CD25- non-regulatory cells, CD4 and CD8 cells were FACS-sorted from thawed PBMCs. The table came from immunoSEQ multiplex PCR; TCRdb's copy has only in-frame clones and leaves some out. The table has 200,000 to 300,000 clones, 65% to 85% seen once. The sample consisted of CD4+ T cells from blood. The sequence was obtained from a human donor in good health. The V call is TRBV7-8, the J call TRBJ1-2; D is perhaps TRBD1 (6 bases). Here the CDR3 reads CASRRDTNNYGYTF. DNA of the CDR3: TGTGCCAGCCGCCGGGACACCAATAACTATGGCTACACCTTC.